These 10 T cell receptor beta chains originate from one sample sequenced in a study of control samples from healthy donors and cancer patients. Method: immunoSEQ multiplex PCR; TCRdb's copy keeps in-frame clones and lacks some. The table has around 75,000 clones, 92% seen once. Source material: blood. These receptors all come from a woman aged 55 to 70 in good health.

Notes on this clone: This same CDR3 is encoded by further DNA sequences in the sample. The J gene is TRBJ2-7, the V gene TRBV21-1; TRBD2, the table's D call, was not compared with the DNA. TRBV21-1 is a known pseudogene. The CDR3 contains 16 residues. The CDR3 region is CASSKEGGGNPYEQYF. The CDR3 DNA sequence: TGTGCCAGCAGCAAAGAAGGGGGGGGGAACCCATACGAGCAGTACTTC.

This clone is labeled medium-sized (0.01 to 0.1%). The genes are TRBV28 and TRBJ1-6, with a tentative D call TRBD1 (5 bases). The germline V and J ends were trimmed by 3 bases and 1 base, with 13 bases remaining between them. The CDR3 has 17 residues. The germline V gene has CDR1 MDHEN and CDR2 SYDVKM. The CDR3 DNA reads as TGTGCCAGCAGTTTGTCCCCAGGGACTTCCTATAATTCACCCCTCCACTTT. This encodes CASSLSPGTSYNSPLHF. The full variable domain, in which reference TRBV28 and TRBJ1-6 provide the parts outside the CDR3, is DVKVTQSSRYLVKRTGEKVFLECVQDMDHENMFWYRQDPGLGLRLIYFSYDVKMKEKGDIPEGYSVSREKKERFSLILESASTNQTSMYLCASSLSPGTSYNSPLHFGNGTRLTVT.

The count of this clone is one. The same CDR3 can be traced to other DNA sequences in this sample. The rearrangement joins TRBV20-1 to TRBJ1-1; D is ambiguous. There are 11 residues in the CDR3. V was clipped by 3 bases and J by 1 base, with 3 bases between them. Germline V CDR1 and CDR2: DFQATT, SNEGSKA (reference sequence). This chain's CDR3 is CSARENTEAFF. The CDR3 DNA sequence: TGCAGTGCTAGGGAGAACACTGAAGCTTTCTTT.

The rearrangement links TRBV19 to TRBJ2-1; 9 bases fit TRBD1. Trimming cost V 5 bases and J 9 bases; bases outside gene matches: 8. This CDR3 is 14 amino acids long. Per the germline V gene, CDR1 is LNHDA and CDR2 is SQIVND (reference sequence). Here the CDR3 DNA reads TGTGCCAGTAGTTTCTACCGGGACAGGGCTGAGCAGTTCTTC. This encodes CASSFYRDRAEQFF.

This clone has only one observation. The rearrangement joins TRBV28 to TRBJ2-1; 8 bases fit TRBD1. V shed 8 bases and J 6 bases; nucleotides not matched to a gene: 15. Germline V gene sequence: CDR1 MDHEN, CDR2 SYDVKM. The CDR3 length is 16 residues. The CDR3 DNA reads TGTGCCAGCTTCCCCGCGACAGGGGTAGGGATCAATGAGCAGTTCTTC. This encodes CASFPATGVGINEQFF.

The rearrangement links TRBV7-2 to TRBJ1-5; no clear D. V lost 5 bases, J lost 1 base, and 6 bases lay in between. The CDR3 loop spans 13 amino acids. Germline CDR1 is SGHTA and CDR2 is FQGNSA. The CDR3 DNA follows: TGTGCCAGCAGCGGACGGAGCAATCAGCCCCAGCATTTT. It specifies CASSGRSNQPQHF.

V and J are TRBV4-3 and TRBJ2-1, with 7 bases matching TRBD2. The CDR3 is 17 amino acids. V shed 5 bases, J shed 1 base, and the junction held 11 bases outside the gene matches. Germline lookup yields CDR1 LGHNA and CDR2 YSLEER. The CDR3 nucleotides are TGCGCCAGCAGCTCCCAATCAACGGGGGGTTCCTACAATGAGCAGTTCTTC. Translating it yields CASSSQSTGGSYNEQFF.

This chain uses TRBV6-1 with TRBJ1-6; weak D call: TRBD1 (5 bases). This CDR3 is built from 14 residues. Deletions cut 2 bases from V and 6 bases from J, with 8 bases between. Germline CDR1 reads MNHNS; CDR2 reads SASEGT. The CDR3 DNA follows: TGTGCCAGCAGTGAATGGGGGGGTAATTCACCCCTCCACTTT. Protein product: CASSEWGGNSPLHF.

Worth noting for this clone: At one boundary the junction diverges from the germline segment, which might be a read error. This chain uses TRBV10-2 with TRBJ2-7; tentatively, D is TRBD2 (5 bases). Germline V gene lookup returns CDR1 WSHSY and CDR2 SAAADI. The CDR3 consists of 10 residues. Here the CDR3 DNA reads TGCGCCAGTGGCGAAGGGAGCCGCGACTTC. Protein: CASGEGSRDF.

The genes are TRBV30 and TRBJ2-1, with D possibly TRBD2 on 6 matching bases. In germline, CDR1 is GTSNPN, CDR2 SVGIG (reference sequence). This CDR3 region has 13 residues. Trimming left V 1 base short and J 8 bases short, with 12 bases between. CDR3 sequence: CAWSANRRDEQFF. The CDR3 DNA follows: TGTGCCTGGAGTGCCAACAGGAGGGATGAGCAGTTCTTC.